This T cell receptor (beta chain) was sequenced during a study of cytomegalovirus exposure and HLA in healthy donors. Study-level results: The likely explanation for a cluster of highly shared sequence variants was sequencing artifact. Because they were indistinguishable, some V segments, including TRBV6-2 and TRBV6-3, were excluded. In a later analysis, common viral pathogens appeared linked to several of the most significant clusters.

The junction had 5 bases not matched to a gene; V was cut back by 8 bases and J by 2 bases. The length of the CDR3 is 13 residues. From germline, CDR1 is SNHLY and CDR2 FYNNEI. The primer mix had 60 Vbeta and 13 Jbeta primers. The repertoire was sequenced with immunoSEQ multiplex PCR; TCRdb's copy has only in-frame clones and lacks some. The sample includes about 120,000 clones, approximately 8.6% seen only once; the top ten take around 6%. Concerning this clone itself: What it binds is not known.

Healthy bone marrow donors made up the cohort. The chain carries TRBV2 and TRBJ1-2, with 7 bases that match TRBD1. The clonotype was recovered from a woman between 40 and 50 years old in good health and CMV-seropositive. Sequencing used PBMCs. CDR3 sequence: CASPRTGNYGYTF. For the CDR3, the DNA is TGTGCCAGCCCGAGGACAGGCAACTATGGCTACACCTTC.